The 10 T cell receptor beta chains given below trace back to one sample, sequenced in a study of blood T cell repertoires in COVID-19. Sequenced by immunoSEQ multiplex PCR; TCRdb stores in-frame clones only, minus some. This table has approximately 50,000 clones, 84% appearing once. Sequenced: peripheral blood. These receptors all stem from a man between 65 and 80 years old with active COVID-19.

The V and J genes are TRBV5-1 and TRBJ2-2; 10 bases match TRBD1. Germline V gene lookup returns CDR1 SGHRS and CDR2 YFSETQ. The CDR3 consists of 17 residues. The trim removed 8 bases at V and 4 bases at J, leaving 14 bases unmatched. The CDR3 sequence is CASRQGARIGSTGELFF. For the CDR3, the DNA is TGCGCCAGTAGACAGGGGGCTCGGATAGGGTCCACCGGGGAGCTGTTTTTT. Based on the CDR3 plus reference TRBV5-1 and TRBJ2-2, the full variable domain is KAGVTQTPRYLIKTRGQQVTLSCSPISGHRSVSWYQQTPGQGLQFLFEYFSETQRNKGNFPGRFSGRQFSNSRSEMNVSTLELGDSALYLCASRQGARIGSTGELFFGEGSRLTVL.

This sequence joins TRBV6-2 or TRBV6-3 and TRBJ2-3; a possible D gene is TRBD2 (5 bases). CDR1 is MNHEY, CDR2 SVGEGT, per germline. CDR3 length: 15 residues. Trimming took off 2 bases at V and 2 bases at J, with 11 bases between the two ends. CDR3 bases: TGTGCCAGCAGTTACGGGGAGTTTTACACAGATACGCAGTATTTT. Its translation is CASSYGEFYTDTQYF.

The chain uses TRBV7-2 and TRBJ2-7; 12 nucleotides align to TRBD2. J gave up 6 bases and V 8 bases, and 8 bases lay outside the gene matches. The CDR3 loop spans 14 amino acids. Germline lookup yields CDR1 SGHTA and CDR2 FQGNSA. The CDR3 region is CASGLAGHLPEQYF. CDR3 DNA sequence: TGTGCCAGCGGACTAGCGGGACACCTCCCCGAGCAGTACTTC.

The V and J genes are TRBV7-6 and TRBJ2-3; the D gene is possibly TRBD1 (6 bases). The CDR3 contains 16 residues. CDR1 SGHVS and CDR2 FNYEAQ come from the germline V gene. Trimming left V 5 bases short and J 3 bases short, with 18 bases between. The CDR3 DNA follows: TGTGCCAGCAGCCTGACAACAGGGAGTGTTACAGATACGCAGTATTTT. Amino acids: CASSLTTGSVTDTQYF.

This sequence joins TRBV7-2 and TRBJ2-3; TRBD2 agrees at 14 bases. The CDR3 consists of 16 residues. The germline CDR1 and CDR2 sequences are SGHTA and FQGNSA. V lost 1 base, J lost 6 bases, and 3 bases stayed unmatched. The CDR3 reads CASSLGGLAGADTQYF. Written as DNA, the CDR3 is TGTGCCAGCAGCTTAGGGGGACTAGCGGGAGCTGATACGCAGTATTTT. Together with reference TRBV7-2 and TRBJ2-3, the CDR3 gives the full variable domain: GAGVSQSPSNKVTEKGKDVELRCDPISGHTALYWYRQSLGQGLEFLIYFQGNSAPDKSGLPSDRFSAERTGGSVSTLTIQRTQQEDSAVYLCASSLGGLAGADTQYFGPGTRLTVL.

In this sample, this clone turned up a few times. The V gene is TRBV28, the J gene TRBJ2-1, with 7 bases fitting TRBD1. Trimming cost V 5 bases and J 12 bases; bases outside gene matches: 22. CDR3 length: 17 amino acids. The germline gives CDR1 MDHEN, CDR2 SYDVKM. Here the CDR3 DNA reads TGTGCCAGCAGTGAAGCAGGCTACAAGCTCAGGGACAGTGGGCAGTTCTTC. Its translation: CASSEAGYKLRDSGQFF.

The gene calls are TRBV27 and TRBJ2-7, with unresolved D. CDR3 length: 13 residues. The V gene's germline CDR1 is MNHEY and CDR2 SMNVEV (reference sequence). Deletions cut 3 bases from V and 2 bases from J, with 8 bases between. The CDR3 region is CASSFGTTYEQYF. The CDR3 DNA sequence: TGTGCCAGCAGTTTCGGCACTACCTACGAGCAGTACTTC.

CDR3 DNA sequence: TGTGCCAGCAGCTTAGGGCGGACCTACGAGCAGTACTTC. Translating it yields CASSLGRTYEQYF. The chain carries TRBV11-3 and TRBJ2-7; no clear D gene. The germline gives CDR1 SGHNT, CDR2 YENEEA. V lost 1 base, J lost 2 bases, and 6 bases lay in between. This CDR3 comprises 13 residues.

The CDR3 DNA follows: TGTGCCATCGCCCACGGGACAGGGATTCAGCCCCAGCATTTT. Its protein is CAIAHGTGIQPQHF. The V and J genes are TRBV10-3 and TRBJ1-5; TRBD1 agrees at 9 bases. Germline V CDR1 and CDR2: ENHRY, SYGVKD. The V segment lost 8 bases and the J segment 6 bases; nucleotides outside the gene matches: 8. The CDR3 is 14 residues long.

This sequence joins TRBV29-1 and TRBJ2-7; TRBD2 might be the D (5 bases). The CDR3 is made up of 15 amino acids. Trimming took off 4 bases at V and 5 bases at J, with 21 bases between the two ends. Germline CDR1 reads SQVTM; CDR2 reads ANQGSEA. The chain's CDR3 is CSVASSAGGTDEQYF. CDR3 DNA: TGCAGCGTTGCCTCCTCGGCGGGTGGCACCGACGAGCAGTACTTC.